Listed below are T cell receptor beta chains from one sample, sequenced in a study of cytomegalovirus exposure and HLA in healthy donors. Clones were sequenced by immunoSEQ multiplex PCR, and TCRdb holds only the in-frame ones, with some missing. This sample has around 120,000 clones, with 70% to 90% found just once. Sequenced input: PBMCs. These receptors were collected from a woman aged 40 to 50 in good health and CMV-seropositive. The CDR3 runs from the conserved cysteine through the conserved F or W. A D gene is named only where the DNA matches it firmly. Rows give clone size only sometimes, using once, few, many, or a class for an expanded clone.

clone size: -; D gene: TRBD1; V gene: TRBV28; J gene: TRBJ1-3; CDR3 DNA: TGTGCCGCCTCCTCCGGGACAGGTGGAAACACCATATATTTT; CDR3 protein: CAASSGTGGNTIYF
clone size: -; D gene: -; V gene: TRBV5-1; J gene: TRBJ2-4; CDR3 DNA: TGCGCCAGCAGCTTTGGGGGGGACAACCTAAAAAACATTCAGTACTTC; CDR3 protein: CASSFGGDNLKNIQYF
clone size: -; D gene: -; V gene: TRBV7-2; J gene: TRBJ2-3; CDR3 DNA: TGTGCCAGCAGCTTAGCCCAGTACACAGATACGCAGTATTTT; CDR3 protein: CASSLAQYTDTQYF
clone size: -; D gene: -; V gene: TRBV19; J gene: TRBJ1-5; CDR3 DNA: TGTGCCAGTAGTATAGCCGGGGGGCGCAATCAGCCCCAGCATTTT; CDR3 protein: CASSIAGGRNQPQHF
clone size: -; D gene: TRBD1; V gene: TRBV19; J gene: TRBJ2-2; CDR3 DNA: TGTGCCAGTAGTATAGGGACAGGGAACACCGGGGAGCTGTTTTTT; CDR3 protein: CASSIGTGNTGELFF
clone size: -; D gene: -; V gene: TRBV6-6; J gene: TRBJ2-7; CDR3 DNA: TGTGCCAGCAGTCACCCGGGAGTAGGGCCCACCGAGCAGTACTTC; CDR3 protein: CASSHPGVGPTEQYF
clone size: -; D gene: TRBD1; V gene: TRBV7-2; J gene: TRBJ1-5; CDR3 DNA: TGTGCCAGCAGCTTTACCCCCGGGACAGGTGGCAATCAGCCCCAGCATTTT; CDR3 protein: CASSFTPGTGGNQPQHF
clone size: -; D gene: TRBD2; V gene: TRBV7-9; J gene: TRBJ2-2; CDR3 DNA: TGTGCCAGCAGCTTTCTAGCGGACACCGGGGAGCTGTTTTTT; CDR3 protein: CASSFLADTGELFF
clone size: -; D gene: -; V gene: TRBV18; J gene: TRBJ2-5; CDR3 DNA: TGTGCCAGCTCACCAGGTAGAGGGTATTCGGAGACCCAGTACTTC; CDR3 protein: CASSPGRGYSETQYF
clone size: -; D gene: TRBD1; V gene: TRBV5-6; J gene: TRBJ2-7; CDR3 DNA: TGTGCCAGCAGCCGTCGGACAGGGGCCTACGAGCAGTACTTC; CDR3 protein: CASSRRTGAYEQYF
clone size: -; D gene: -; V gene: TRBV7-8; J gene: TRBJ1-2; CDR3 DNA: TGTGCCAGCAGCCGCCTGCCCGCGGAGGAGGGCTACACCTTC; CDR3 protein: CASSRLPAEEGYTF
clone size: -; D gene: -; V gene: TRBV9; J gene: TRBJ2-7; CDR3 DNA: TGTGCCAGCAGCGTAGAAGGGGCCTACGAGCAGTACTTC; CDR3 protein: CASSVEGAYEQYF
clone size: few; D gene: TRBD1; V gene: TRBV19; J gene: TRBJ1-2; CDR3 DNA: TGTGCCAGTACCGACAGGGGTCGGTATGGCTACACCTTC; CDR3 protein: CASTDRGRYGYTF
clone size: -; D gene: -; V gene: TRBV10-3; J gene: TRBJ1-3; CDR3 DNA: TGTGCCATCAGTGAGATCTTGCAGGTCTCTGGAAACACCATATATTTT; CDR3 protein: CAISEILQVSGNTIYF
clone size: -; D gene: TRBD1; V gene: TRBV9; J gene: TRBJ2-7; CDR3 DNA: TGTGCCAGCAGCGGGAGGACAGGGACCTACGAGCAGTACTTC; CDR3 protein: CASSGRTGTYEQYF
clone size: -; D gene: TRBD2; V gene: TRBV9; J gene: TRBJ2-5; CDR3 DNA: TGTGCCAGCAGCGTAGGGGGACTAGCGGGGTCGGAGACCCAGTACTTC; CDR3 protein: CASSVGGLAGSETQYF
clone size: -; D gene: -; V gene: TRBV9; J gene: TRBJ2-3; CDR3 DNA: TGTGCCAGCAGCGTAGGCGGGCTGGGTACGGATACGCAGTATTTT; CDR3 protein: CASSVGGLGTDTQYF
clone size: -; D gene: TRBD1; V gene: TRBV5-1; J gene: TRBJ1-2; CDR3 DNA: TGCGCCAGCAGCTTGGATGGACAGGGGAACTATGGCTACACCTTC; CDR3 protein: CASSLDGQGNYGYTF
clone size: -; D gene: -; V gene: TRBV5-6; J gene: TRBJ2-1; CDR3 DNA: TGTGCCAGCAGCTTGGACTATCCAGGGAATCCCTACAATGAGCAGTTCTTC; CDR3 protein: CASSLDYPGNPYNEQFF
clone size: -; D gene: TRBD1; V gene: TRBV5-1; J gene: TRBJ2-5; CDR3 DNA: TGCGCCAGCAGCTTAGGACAGGGGGCGGGAATGGAGACCCAGTACTTC; CDR3 protein: CASSLGQGAGMETQYF